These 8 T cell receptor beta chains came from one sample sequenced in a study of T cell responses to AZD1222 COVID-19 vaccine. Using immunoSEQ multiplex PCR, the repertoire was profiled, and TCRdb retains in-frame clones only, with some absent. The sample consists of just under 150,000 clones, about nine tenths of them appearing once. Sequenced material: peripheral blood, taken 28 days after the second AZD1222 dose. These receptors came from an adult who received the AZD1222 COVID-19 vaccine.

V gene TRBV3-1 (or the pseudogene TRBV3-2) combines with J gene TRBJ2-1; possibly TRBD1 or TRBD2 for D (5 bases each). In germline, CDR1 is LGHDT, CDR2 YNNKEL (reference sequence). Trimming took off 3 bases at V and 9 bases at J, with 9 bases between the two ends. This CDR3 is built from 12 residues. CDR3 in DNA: TGTGCCAGCAGCCACTGGGGGAGTGAGCAGTTCTTC. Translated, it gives CASSHWGSEQFF.

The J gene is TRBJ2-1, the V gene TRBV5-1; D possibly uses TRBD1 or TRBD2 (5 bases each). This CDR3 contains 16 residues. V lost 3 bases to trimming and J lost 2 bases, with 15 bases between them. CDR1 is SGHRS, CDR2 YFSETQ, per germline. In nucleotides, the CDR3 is TGCGCCAGCAGCTCGACGGGGCCCGGGACCTACAATGAGCAGTTCTTC. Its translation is CASSSTGPGTYNEQFF.

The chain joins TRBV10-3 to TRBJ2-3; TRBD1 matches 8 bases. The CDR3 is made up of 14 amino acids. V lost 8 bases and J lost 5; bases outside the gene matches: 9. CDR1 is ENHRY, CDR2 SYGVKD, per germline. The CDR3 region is CAIGRQGALDTQYF. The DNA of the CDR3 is TGTGCCATCGGCCGTCAGGGGGCTCTAGATACGCAGTATTTT.

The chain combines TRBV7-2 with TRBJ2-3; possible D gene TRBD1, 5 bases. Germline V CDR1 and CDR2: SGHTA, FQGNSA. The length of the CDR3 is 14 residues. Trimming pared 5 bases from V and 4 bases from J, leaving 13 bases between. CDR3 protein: CASSPGHSSDTQYF. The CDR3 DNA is TGTGCCAGCAGCCCCGGACACAGTTCAGATACGCAGTATTTT.

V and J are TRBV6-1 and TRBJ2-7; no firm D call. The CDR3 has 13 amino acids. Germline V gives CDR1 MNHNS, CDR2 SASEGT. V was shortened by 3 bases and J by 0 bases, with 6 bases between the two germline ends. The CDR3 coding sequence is TGTGCCAGCAGTGAGGGCAGCTCCTACGAGCAGTACTTC. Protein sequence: CASSEGSSYEQYF.

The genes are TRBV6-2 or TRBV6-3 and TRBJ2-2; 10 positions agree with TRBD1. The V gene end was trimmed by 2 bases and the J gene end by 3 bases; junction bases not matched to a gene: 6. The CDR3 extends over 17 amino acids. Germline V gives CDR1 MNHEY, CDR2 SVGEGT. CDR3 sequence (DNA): TGTGCCAGCAGTTACGGGACAGGGGCCCGAGACACCGGGGAGCTGTTTTTT. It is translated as CASSYGTGARDTGELFF.

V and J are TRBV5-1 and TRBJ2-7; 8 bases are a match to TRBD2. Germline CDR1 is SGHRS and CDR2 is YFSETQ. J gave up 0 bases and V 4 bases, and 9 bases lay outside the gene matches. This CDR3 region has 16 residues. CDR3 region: CASSPLAGGSSYEQYF. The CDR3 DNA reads TGCGCCAGCAGCCCTTTGGCGGGAGGTAGCTCCTACGAGCAGTACTTC.

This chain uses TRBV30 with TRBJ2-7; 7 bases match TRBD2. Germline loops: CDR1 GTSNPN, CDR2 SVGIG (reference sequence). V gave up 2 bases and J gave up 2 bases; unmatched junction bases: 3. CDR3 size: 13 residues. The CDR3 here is CAWSSGTTYEQYF. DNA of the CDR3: TGTGCCTGGAGTTCCGGGACTACCTACGAGCAGTACTTC.